One sample yielded the 18 T cell receptor beta chains listed below, sequenced in a study of vaccination and CD4 T cells after COVID-19. Treatment reported: roughly 10-day PBMC culture with coronavirus spike peptide pools or control peptides (ViraFEST assay). At the Johns Hopkins FTIC core, DNA taken from cultured CD4+ T cells was sequenced by way of the Oncomine TCR Beta short-read assay. TCRdb used MiXCR to reprocess the PCR reads, holding one entry per CDR3 protein. The data show 9,500 to 14,000 distinct CDR3 sequences, 44% seen once. These receptors have no identified antigens. The specimen sequenced was CD4+ T cells from blood, cultured in vitro. These receptors were taken from a human donor who had recovered from COVID-19.

The rearrangement joins TRBV6-1 to TRBJ1-1; 8 bases map to TRBD1. The CDR3 sequence is 13 residues long. With V trimmed by 6 bases and J by 4 bases, 4 bases remained unmatched. From germline, CDR1 is MNHNS and CDR2 SASEGT. Here the CDR3 reads CASRDREGTEAFF. For the CDR3, the DNA is TGTGCCAGCAGGGACAGGGAGGGCACTGAAGCTTTCTTT.

This chain connects TRBV24-1 to TRBJ1-6; D unresolved. The germline V gene has CDR1 KGHDR and CDR2 SFDVKD. The V end was cut by 4 bases, the J end by 7 bases, with 13 bases between. This CDR3 has 15 residues. Here the CDR3 DNA reads TGTGCCACCAGTGAGTACAGTGGGGTGAATTCACCCCTCCACTTT. Translating gives CATSEYSGVNSPLHF.

This clonotype was counted a single time. This chain joins TRBV19 and TRBJ2-6; D may correspond to TRBD1 or TRBD2 (7 bases each). CDR3 size: 18 residues. CDR1 is LNHDA and CDR2 is SQIVND in the germline V gene (reference sequence). Deletions cut 6 bases from V and 2 bases from J, with 20 bases between. CDR3 DNA: TGTGCCAGTAGCCGCAGGGGAGGGGGCGCTCCTGGGGCCAACGTCCTGACTTTC. It yields the protein CASSRRGGGAPGANVLTF.

This chain joins TRBV18 and TRBJ1-1; D is perhaps TRBD1 (5 bases). The length of the CDR3 is 15 residues. CDR1 is KGHSH, CDR2 LQKENI, per germline. The V and J ends lost 2 bases and 4 bases respectively, with 14 bases between them. The CDR3 loop is CASSPAPVGTTEAFF. The CDR3 coding sequence is TGTGCCAGCTCACCAGCTCCGGTAGGGACCACTGAAGCTTTCTTT.

The CDR3 sequence: CASSYELGTYTEAFF. The CDR3 DNA reads TGTGCCAGCAGTTACGAGTTAGGAACCTACACTGAAGCTTTCTTT. The rearrangement links TRBV6-5 to TRBJ1-1, with D unresolved. The CDR3 consists of 15 residues. The V end was cut by 2 bases, the J end by 3 bases, with 13 bases between. Per the germline V gene, CDR1 is MNHEY and CDR2 is SVGAGI.

This clonotype was observed once. This rearrangement joins TRBV28 to TRBJ2-7; a weak D match, TRBD2 (7 bases). V lost 5 bases and J lost 0, with 11 bases in between. The CDR3 runs 14 residues. Germline CDR1 MDHEN, CDR2 SYDVKM. The CDR3 bases are TGTGCCAGCAGTCTCGCGGGGGCCTCCTACGAGCAGTACTTC. Residues: CASSLAGASYEQYF.

The V and J genes are TRBV27 and TRBJ1-5; a weak D match, TRBD1 (6 bases). The CDR3 consists of 15 residues. The germline V gene has CDR1 MNHEY and CDR2 SMNVEV (reference sequence). V was clipped by 2 bases and J by 6 bases, with 14 bases between them. The CDR3 coding sequence is TGTGCCAGCAGTTTAGGAGCGGGGGCGGGTCAGCCCCAGCATTTT. Its protein product is CASSLGAGAGQPQHF.

This clonotype has more than one count but fewer than ten. The chain uses TRBV6-1 and TRBJ1-2; the D is unclear. Trimming removed 5 bases from V and 0 bases from J, with 16 bases in between. The CDR3 is made up of 16 amino acids. The germline CDR1 and CDR2 sequences are MNHNS and SASEGT. For the CDR3, the DNA is TGTGCCAGCAGTAACACAGTTAAACGAGCTAACTATGGCTACACCTTC. As protein: CASSNTVKRANYGYTF.

The table lists this clonotype with a few counts. The V gene is TRBV6-5, the J gene TRBJ1-5, with D unresolved. The CDR3 covers 16 residues. CDR1 and CDR2 from the germline V gene are MNHEY and SVGAGI. The V end was cut by 1 base, the J end by 4 bases, with 14 bases between. CDR3 nucleotide sequence: TGTGCCAGCAGTTACTTGGGCGTCAGAGCAAATCAGCCCCAGCATTTT. It codes for CASSYLGVRANQPQHF.

In its sample, this clonotype was seen once. The chain joins TRBV19 to TRBJ1-2, with 7 bases fitting TRBD1. V shed 5 bases, J shed 4 bases, and the junction held 1 base outside the gene matches. Germline-derived CDR1 and CDR2 are LNHDA and SQIVND (reference sequence). The CDR3 contains 12 residues. The CDR3 protein is CASSGTAYGYTF. The CDR3 nucleotides read TGTGCCAGTAGTGGGACAGCCTATGGCTACACCTTC.

This chain connects TRBV11-3 to TRBJ2-5; D not certain. The CDR3 is 17 amino acids. Germline assignment: CDR1 SGHNT and CDR2 YENEEA. Trimming stripped 5 bases from V and 5 bases from J, with 24 bases between. CDR3 amino acids: CASSADLWGSVSETQYF. DNA of the CDR3: TGTGCCAGCAGCGCTGACCTTTGGGGATCGGTGTCGGAGACCCAGTACTTC.

The gene calls are TRBV7-9 and TRBJ2-3; D possibly matches TRBD1 or TRBD2 (5 bases each). The CDR3 contains 16 residues. Deletions cut 5 bases from V and 6 bases from J, with 21 bases between. The germline V gene has CDR1 SEHNR and CDR2 FQNEAQ (reference sequence). The CDR3 spells CASSRTGTPERDTQYF. The CDR3 region has the DNA TGTGCCAGCAGCCGAACCGGGACCCCCGAGAGGGATACGCAGTATTTT.

The rearrangement joins TRBV4-1 to TRBJ2-2, with a possible D match to TRBD1 (6 bases). Germline CDR1 reads MGHRA; CDR2 reads YSYEKL. The germline V and J ends were trimmed by 1 base and 6 bases, with 12 bases remaining between them. CDR3 length: 15 amino acids. CDR3 coding DNA: TGCGCCAGCAGCCAAGTAGAGGGGGTAGCCGGGGAGCTGTTTTTT. The encoded protein is CASSQVEGVAGELFF.

The chain uses TRBV5-1 and TRBJ2-1; 9 bases line up with TRBD1. The CDR3 consists of 14 residues. Germline CDR1 is SGHRS and CDR2 is YFSETQ. V lost 4 bases and J lost 14; bases outside the gene matches: 13. CDR3 coding DNA: TGCGCCAGCAGCCGGGACAGGGACCCTCGCGGGGAGTTCTTC. This codes for CASSRDRDPRGEFF.

This clonotype was counted between two and nine times. CDR3 sequence reads: CASAGYYGYTF. DNA of the CDR3: TGTGCCAGCGCAGGGTACTATGGCTACACCTTC. The chain is built from TRBV27 and TRBJ1-2; TRBD1 might be the D (5 bases). The CDR3 loop spans 11 amino acids. Germline V gives CDR1 MNHEY, CDR2 SMNVEV (reference sequence). V was pared by 8 bases and J by 3 bases, with 7 bases between.

The sample holds a few counts of this clonotype. The V gene is TRBV27, the J gene TRBJ2-3; D is unresolved. The CDR3 loop spans 15 amino acids. Trimming shortened V by 5 bases and J by 0 bases, and 12 bases separated the two germline ends. CDR1 and CDR2 (germline): MNHEY, SMNVEV (reference sequence). This CDR3 reads CASSRRTTSTDTQYF. CDR3 in DNA: TGTGCCAGCAGTCGGCGTACAACTAGCACAGATACGCAGTATTTT.

This clonotype was observed a few times. The rearrangement joins TRBV12-3 or TRBV12-4 to TRBJ2-3; a weak D match, TRBD2 (6 bases). Trimming removed 3 bases at V and 2 bases at J, with 12 bases between. CDR3 length: 15 residues. This CDR3 is CASSFGGVVTDTQYF. The CDR3 DNA reads TGTGCCAGCAGTTTTGGCGGGGTAGTCACAGATACGCAGTATTTT.

V gene TRBV20-1 combines with J gene TRBJ2-3; TRBD2 aligns across 8 bases. This CDR3 has 17 residues. Germline V gene lookup returns CDR1 DFQATT and CDR2 SNEGSKA (reference sequence). Losses at the gene ends were 0 bases for V and 1 base for J; bases not matched to a gene: 9. CDR3 region: CSARDSHLAGRTDTQYF. The DNA of the CDR3 is TGCAGTGCTAGAGATAGTCACCTAGCGGGTCGCACAGATACGCAGTATTTT.